These T cell receptor beta chains were read from a single sample in a study of T cells in Graves' hyperthyroidism and ophthalmopathy. In TCRdb, the multiplex PCR reads were re-called with MiXCR into one record per CDR3 protein. The sample holds about 500,000 distinct CDR3 sequences, 17% seen once. The sample consisted of blood. These receptors were taken from a woman between 18 and 29 years old with Graves' ophthalmopathy. Both conserved end residues are part of each CDR3. The D gene is left open where the match is weak. Expanded clones get a size class; other rows say once, few or many, or leave the size out.

v_gene	d_gene	abundance	j_gene	CDR3nt	CDR3aa
TRBV12-3/TRBV12-4	TRBD1	many	TRBJ2-2	TGTGCCAGCAGTTTAGTCACAGGGGTCACCGGGGAGCTGTTTTTT	CASSLVTGVTGELFF
TRBV28	TRBD2	many	TRBJ2-7	TGTGCCAGCAGGGGGGGGAAAAGAGTGACCGAGCAGTACTTC	CASRGGKRVTEQYF
TRBV6-1	NA	many	TRBJ1-1	TGTGCCAGCATAATGTGGCTGAACACTGAAGCTTTCTTT	CASIMWLNTEAFF
TRBV12-3/TRBV12-4	NA	NA	TRBJ2-3	TGTGCCAGCACCCCAGGACCGATTCCGTCTACCACAGATACGCAGTATTTT	CASTPGPIPSTTDTQYF
TRBV6-5	NA	few	TRBJ1-1	TGTGCCAGCAGTTACTCGTCGACACTTGAAGCTTTCTTT	CASSYSSTLEAFF
TRBV28	NA	many	TRBJ1-2	TGTGCCAGCAGTATCACCCCGAGGGGGACTTATGGCTACACCTTC	CASSITPRGTYGYTF
TRBV6-1	NA	NA	TRBJ1-2	TGTGCCAGCAGTTTTGAAGTCCGAACTAACTATGGCTACACCTTC	CASSFEVRTNYGYTF
TRBV30	NA	NA	TRBJ1-4	TGTGCCTGGACAGGCGATAATGAAAAACTGTTTTTT	CAWTGDNEKLFF
TRBV30	NA	many	TRBJ2-3	TGTGCCTGGAGTCAGCGGAGGGGAGGAGATACGCAGTATTTT	CAWSQRRGGDTQYF
TRBV29-1	TRBD2	many	TRBJ2-3	TGCAGCGTTGTGTCGGGACTAGCGGAATTGGATACGCAGTATTTT	CSVVSGLAELDTQYF
TRBV4-1	NA	NA	TRBJ1-5	TGCGCCAGCAGCCAAGATCCCACAGATAGCAATCAGCCCCAGCATTTT	CASSQDPTDSNQPQHF